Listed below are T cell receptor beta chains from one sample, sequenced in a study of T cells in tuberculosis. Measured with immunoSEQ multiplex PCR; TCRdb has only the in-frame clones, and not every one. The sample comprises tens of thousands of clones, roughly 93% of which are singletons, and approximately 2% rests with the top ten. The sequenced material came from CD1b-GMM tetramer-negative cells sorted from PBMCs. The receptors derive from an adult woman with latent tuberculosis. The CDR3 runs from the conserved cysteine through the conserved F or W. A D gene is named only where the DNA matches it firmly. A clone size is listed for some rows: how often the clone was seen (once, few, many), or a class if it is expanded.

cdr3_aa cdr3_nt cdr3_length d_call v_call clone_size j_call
CASSTHRDSPLHF TGTGCCAGCAGCACACACAGGGATTCACCCCTCCACTTT 13 . TRBV7-8 . TRBJ1-6
CATSRDLGQANYGYTF TGTGCCACCAGCAGAGATCTTGGACAGGCTAACTATGGCTACACCTTC 16 TRBD1 TRBV15 . TRBJ1-2
CASSQEGIGVTDTQYF TGTGCCAGCAGTCAAGAGGGTATCGGGGTCACAGATACGCAGTATTTT 16 . TRBV28 . TRBJ2-3
CASSADRVQPQHF TGTGCCAGTAGTGCGGACAGGGTTCAGCCCCAGCATTTT 13 TRBD1 TRBV19 few TRBJ1-5
CASSQPRDTQYF TGTGCCAGCAGCCAACCTCGAGATACGCAGTATTTT 12 . TRBV4-2 once TRBJ2-3
CASSSSGGSSYNEQFF TGTGCCAGCAGCTCATCAGGGGGAAGCTCCTACAATGAGCAGTTCTTC 16 TRBD1 TRBV9 . TRBJ2-1
CASSRRQGDSPLHF TGTGCCAGCAGTAGGCGTCAGGGGGATTCACCCCTCCACTTT 14 TRBD1 TRBV6-4 . TRBJ1-6
CASSLVSDGYTF TGTGCCAGCAGCTTAGTGTCAGATGGCTACACCTTC 12 . TRBV11-2 . TRBJ1-2
CASSFTGTGNQPQHF TGTGCCAGCAGCTTTACTGGGACAGGGAATCAGCCCCAGCATTTT 15 TRBD1 TRBV7-9 . TRBJ1-5
CASSRQGTMGQPQHF TGTGCCAGCAGTCGACAGGGGACGATGGGCCAGCCCCAGCATTTT 15 TRBD1 TRBV6-6 . TRBJ1-5
CASSQGFREGAETQYF TGCGCCAGCAGCCAAGGTTTTCGAGAAGGGGCAGAGACCCAGTACTTC 16 . TRBV4-1 . TRBJ2-5
CASSLRTSGVTDTQYF TGCGCCAGCAGCTTGAGGACTAGCGGGGTCACAGATACGCAGTATTTT 16 TRBD2 TRBV5-1 . TRBJ2-3
CASSEDGGGMGYEQFF TGTGCCAGCAGTGAAGACGGGGGGGGGATGGGTTATGAGCAGTTCTTC 16 TRBD2 TRBV2 . TRBJ2-1
CASSVLPGTSGGAGTGELFF TGTGCCAGCAGCGTTTTACCCGGGACTAGCGGGGGGGCAGGCACCGGGGAGCTGTTTTTT 20 TRBD2 TRBV9 . TRBJ2-2
CASSQDLAGGVVQETQYF TGTGCCAGCAGCCAAGATCTAGCGGGGGGGGTCGTACAAGAGACCCAGTACTTC 18 TRBD2 TRBV4-2 . TRBJ2-5
CASSPVKSSYNEQFF TGTGCCAGCAGCCCGGTAAAAAGCTCCTACAATGAGCAGTTCTTC 15 . TRBV6-4 once TRBJ2-1
CASSLRDQGGLYGYTF TGTGCCAGCAGCTTAAGGGACCAGGGAGGGCTCTATGGCTACACCTTC 16 . TRBV13 . TRBJ1-2
CASSLSGGYEQYF TGTGCCAGCAGTTTATCCGGGGGGTACGAGCAGTACTTC 13 TRBD2 TRBV27 . TRBJ2-7
CASSARQGYLNVLTF TGTGCCAGCAGTGCCCGACAGGGGTACCTTAACGTCCTGACTTTC 15 TRBD1 TRBV6-1 once TRBJ2-6
CASSPKGEWNIQYF TGCGCCAGCAGCCCGAAGGGGGAATGGAACATTCAGTACTTC 14 . TRBV4-1 . TRBJ2-4
CASSLATRYYNEQFF TGCGCCAGCAGCTTGGCCACCAGGTATTACAATGAGCAGTTCTTC 15 . TRBV5-1 . TRBJ2-1